The rows below give T cell receptor beta chains drawn from one sample of a study of response to subunit inactivated influenza vaccine. Each CDR3 protein is one row after TCRdb ran MiXCR on the RT-PCR reads. There are fewer than 600,000 distinct CDR3 sequences in the sample; approximately 6.9% occur only once, and 10% to 15% lies in the top ten. The sample consisted of PBMCs from blood, taken about 24 months after vaccination. The receptors stem from a man between 50 and 70 years old who received an inactivated influenza vaccine. Both conserved end residues are part of each CDR3. D genes are given only for firm matches. Size tells how often a clone was seen (once, few, many) or the class of an expanded clone, and some rows leave it out.

J gene	CDR3 length	D gene	clone size	V gene	CDR3 DNA	CDR3 protein
TRBJ1-1	14	NA	few	TRBV5-1	TGCGCCAGCAGCGACGGGCCCCTAAACACTGAAGCTTTCTTT	CASSDGPLNTEAFF
TRBJ1-1	13	NA	NA	TRBV10-3	TGTGCCATCAGCCCGGTCGTGAACACTGAAGCTTTCTTT	CAISPVVNTEAFF
TRBJ2-1	14	TRBD2	few	TRBV20-1	TGCAGTGCCGGATCCAGCGGGGGTTACAATGAGCAGTTCTTC	CSAGSSGGYNEQFF
TRBJ2-1	14	NA	many	TRBV4-2	TGTGCCAGCAGCCAAGAGATTGGGAGAAATGAGCAGTTCTTC	CASSQEIGRNEQFF
TRBJ2-2	13	NA	NA	TRBV7-3	TGTGCCAGCAGCCAAACTAGAGACGGGGAGCTGTTTTTT	CASSQTRDGELFF
TRBJ2-7	15	NA	few	TRBV19	TGTGCCAGTAGTATAATCTGGGGAAGTCTCTACGAGCAGTACTTC	CASSIIWGSLYEQYF
TRBJ1-3	12	NA	NA	TRBV29-1	TGCAGCGTTGAAGGGATAGGAAACACCATATATTTT	CSVEGIGNTIYF
TRBJ1-2	15	NA	NA	TRBV28	TGTGCCAGCAGTTTCCACCTAAGGGGGGAATATGGCTACACCTTC	CASSFHLRGEYGYTF
TRBJ2-7	15	NA	few	TRBV27	TGTGCCAGCAGTTTATACGGACAAGAAAGTTACGAGCAGTACTTC	CASSLYGQESYEQYF
TRBJ2-1	16	NA	NA	TRBV4-1	TGCGCCAGCAGCCAAGAAGGGGACTTCCTGGCCGATGAGCAGTTCTTC	CASSQEGDFLADEQFF
TRBJ1-1	13	TRBD1	few	TRBV29-1	TGCAGCGCGGGACAGGGAGTGGGCACTGAAGCTTTCTTT	CSAGQGVGTEAFF
TRBJ1-4	15	NA	NA	TRBV11-2	TGTGCCAGCAGCTTAGAAATTTCTGAACCGGAAAAACTGTTTTTT	CASSLEISEPEKLFF
TRBJ2-1	16	NA	few	TRBV12-3/TRBV12-4	TGTGCCAGCAGTTCCAACGACAGGTTATCCTACAATGAGCAGTTCTTC	CASSSNDRLSYNEQFF
TRBJ1-1	14	NA	many	TRBV7-9	TGTGCCAGCAGCCCTACAGGGTGGGACACTGAAGCTTTCTTT	CASSPTGWDTEAFF
TRBJ2-6	18	TRBD2	few	TRBV6-1	TGTGCCAGCAGTCCGAGGACTAGCGGGGTCTCTGGGGCCAACGTCCTGACTTTC	CASSPRTSGVSGANVLTF
TRBJ2-3	18	NA	many	TRBV5-1	TGCGCCAGCAGCCCTGGAGGCCTGCCCATAACGAAGGGAGATACGCAGTATTTT	CASSPGGLPITKGDTQYF
TRBJ1-5	13	TRBD1	NA	TRBV19	TGTGCCAGTAGCTGGACAGGGGGCGAACCCCAGCATTTT	CASSWTGGEPQHF
TRBJ2-4	13	NA	many	TRBV2	TGTGCCACCTCTTGGGAAGCCAAAAACATTCAGTACTTC	CATSWEAKNIQYF
TRBJ2-3	15	TRBD2	few	TRBV7-2	TGTGCCAGCTACCAAGGCGGGGGGGTTGGAGATACGCAGTATTTT	CASYQGGGVGDTQYF
TRBJ2-7	14	TRBD1	NA	TRBV5-1	TGCGCCAGCAGCTTATCGGGACAGTTCTACGAGCAGTACTTC	CASSLSGQFYEQYF
TRBJ1-5	15	NA	few	TRBV12-3/TRBV12-4	TGTGCCAGCAGTTTCGCAGCTGGTGGGAATCAGCCCCAGCATTTT	CASSFAAGGNQPQHF
TRBJ1-1	14	NA	NA	TRBV6-1	TGTGCCGGGTCATCTGTGGGGGCCCGCACTGAAGCTTTCTTT	CAGSSVGARTEAFF
TRBJ1-2	14	TRBD1	NA	TRBV10-2	TGCGCCAGCAGTGAGTCGACAGGGTGGGCCGGCTACACCTTC	CASSESTGWAGYTF
TRBJ2-3	15	NA	many	TRBV25-1	TGTGCCAGCAGTGATTCTGGACTTCCCACAGATACGCAGTATTTT	CASSDSGLPTDTQYF
TRBJ2-2	16	NA	NA	TRBV20-1	TGCAGTGCTAGAGGGTTATTAGCGGAGGGGTCCGGGGAGCTGTTTTTT	CSARGLLAEGSGELFF
TRBJ2-3	17	TRBD1	many	TRBV5-1	TGCGCCAGCAGCTTGGGGGACAGGGGTTGGATCACAGATACGCAGTATTTT	CASSLGDRGWITDTQYF
TRBJ2-7	14	TRBD2	many	TRBV20-1	TGCAGTGCTAGAGGGGGTAGCGGGGGCGACGAGCAGTACTTC	CSARGGSGGDEQYF
TRBJ1-6	16	NA	many	TRBV7-2	TGTGCCAGCAGCTTATCTCACAGCTCCTATAATTCACCCCTCCACTTT	CASSLSHSSYNSPLHF
TRBJ2-2	16	NA	NA	TRBV3-1	TGTGCCAGCAGCCCCGGGACCCCCTGGCGGATCGGGGAGCTGTTTTTT	CASSPGTPWRIGELFF
TRBJ2-7	14	NA	few	TRBV12-3/TRBV12-4	TGTGCCAGCAGACCGGGACAAGGGGCGGGCGAGCAGTACTTC	CASRPGQGAGEQYF
TRBJ2-1	16	TRBD2	many	TRBV7-2	TGTGCCAGCAGCTTAGAGGGCGGGGGGGTTCTGGGTGAGCAGTTCTTC	CASSLEGGGVLGEQFF
TRBJ2-1	14	NA	many	TRBV20-1	TGCAGTGCTAGATCACCACGAGGAGGGAATGAGCAGTTCTTC	CSARSPRGGNEQFF
TRBJ2-7	15	TRBD2	few	TRBV20-1	TGCAGTGCTAGGACTAGCGGGACTTTGGCTTACGAGCAGTACTTC	CSARTSGTLAYEQYF
TRBJ2-7	16	TRBD1	many	TRBV5-1	TGCGCCAGCAGCTTGGGGGGACAGCTTTCCTCCTACGAGCAGTACTTC	CASSLGGQLSSYEQYF
TRBJ2-1	17	NA	NA	TRBV11-1	TGTGCCAGCAGCTTAGCCCTAGGGATCAGCTCCTACAATGAGCAGTTCTTC	CASSLALGISSYNEQFF
TRBJ2-5	16	TRBD2	few	TRBV5-1	TGCGCCAGCAGCCAGAGTGCCGGGGGGTGGCAAGAGACCCAGTACTTC	CASSQSAGGWQETQYF
TRBJ1-5	15	NA	NA	TRBV20-1	TGCAGTGCTAGCGGGCAGGGTTGTCGCAATCAGCCCCAGCATTTT	CSASGQGCRNQPQHF
TRBJ2-1	14	NA	NA	TRBV6-1	TGTGCCAGTTCTCGTAGCGGCCTCTTGAATGAGCAGTTCTTC	CASSRSGLLNEQFF
TRBJ2-5	13	NA	many	TRBV10-3	TGTGCCATCAGTGAGGGAACCCAAGAGACCCAGTACTTC	CAISEGTQETQYF
TRBJ2-1	14	TRBD2	few	TRBV5-1	TGCGCCAGCAGCTTGGTTCTAGCGGGGAATGAGCAGTTCTTC	CASSLVLAGNEQFF
TRBJ2-1	12	NA	NA	TRBV7-2	TGTGCCAGCAGCCCCTACTTGAATGAGCAGTTCTTC	CASSPYLNEQFF
TRBJ1-6	13	NA	NA	TRBV27	TGTGCCAGCGCCCCCGATTTGGTGTATCCCCTCCACTTT	CASAPDLVYPLHF
TRBJ2-1	13	NA	few	TRBV5-1	TGCGCCAGCAGCGAACCGGGGCCGGGGGAGCAGTTCTTC	CASSEPGPGEQFF
TRBJ1-1	14	TRBD1	NA	TRBV6-5	TGTGCCAGCAGTTACTCCTACGGACAGGCTGAAGCTTTCTTT	CASSYSYGQAEAFF
TRBJ2-3	14	NA	few	TRBV7-2	TGTGCCAGCAGCTTAGTAGCGGCGACAGATACGCAGTATTTT	CASSLVAATDTQYF
TRBJ1-1	16	NA	NA	TRBV20-1	TGCAGTGCCCGGGGCAGGGTTGCGGGCTTGAACACTGAAGCTTTCTTT	CSARGRVAGLNTEAFF